This T cell receptor (beta chain) emerged from a study of CD4 T cells in relation to SARS-CoV-2 and coronaviruses. Background on the study: No peptide or an HIV-1 Nef peptide pool served as negative control.

This clone was picked up one time. Its antigen is currently unknown. Unexposed donor CD4+ T cells date from 2011-2018, before the COVID-19 pandemic. Isolation of CD4+ T cells took place after roughly nine days in culture. Measured with immunoSEQ multiplex PCR; TCRdb has only the in-frame clones, and not every one. The table records about 26,000 clones, about three quarters of them present only once. J lost 6 bases, V lost 5 bases, and 6 bases had no gene match. This CDR3 contains 15 residues. Germline V lookup: CDR1 MNHEY, CDR2 SVGAGI. This receptor was obtained from a human donor in good health. The chain joins TRBV6-5 to TRBJ1-5; TRBD1 aligns across 11 bases. The sample consisted of CD4+ T cells from PBMCs, cultured in vitro. The CDR3 loop is CASSPRDRGSQPQHF. CDR3 DNA sequence: TGTGCCAGCAGTCCGCGGGACAGGGGGAGTCAGCCCCAGCATTTT.